The 9 T cell receptor beta chains below come from one sample, sequenced in a study of T cell changes during pregnancy in multiple sclerosis. TCRdb's copy holds only in-frame clones and misses some; the assay was immunoSEQ multiplex PCR. This sample yields tens of thousands of clones, of which 91% are seen a single time; less than 1.5% belongs to the top ten. The source material was peripheral blood, sampled after pregnancy. The source of these receptors is a female donor in good health, enrolled as a control in a pregnancy study.

CDR3 nucleotides: TGTGCCAGCAGCGATACTGACAGCCAACAGTACTTC. Translating gives CASSDTDSQQYF. V gene TRBV6-1 combines with J gene TRBJ2-5, with D tentatively TRBD1 (5 bases). The CDR3 has 12 residues. The V and J ends lost 6 bases and 11 bases respectively, with 16 bases between them. Per germline, CDR1 MNHNS and CDR2 SASEGT.

The chain has TRBV11-3 and TRBJ2-3, with D uncertain. The CDR3 is made up of 14 amino acids. Germline V CDR1 and CDR2: SGHNT, YENEEA. Trimming took off 1 base at V and 2 bases at J, with 7 bases between the two ends. The CDR3 region is CASSLGAATDTQYF. CDR3 DNA: TGTGCCAGCAGCTTAGGGGCAGCCACAGATACGCAGTATTTT.

The V and J genes are TRBV6-5 and TRBJ2-7; 7 bases fit TRBD1. CDR3 length equals 12 residues. Germline V gene data show CDR1 as MNHEY and CDR2 as SVGAGI. V was clipped by 5 bases and J by 7 bases; unmatched bases: 5. The chain's CDR3 is CASSQTGDEQYF. DNA for the CDR3: TGTGCCAGCAGTCAAACAGGGGATGAGCAGTACTTC.

The count of this clone is one. The genes are TRBV27 and TRBJ1-1, with 7 bases that match TRBD1. This CDR3 contains 16 residues. Germline CDR1 MNHEY, CDR2 SMNVEV (reference sequence). With 2 bases clipped from V and 8 bases from J, the junction kept 14 bases outside the gene matches. CDR3 sequence: CASSLAPGVRGDEAFF. CDR3 nucleotide sequence: TGTGCCAGCAGTTTAGCCCCCGGTGTCAGGGGGGACGAAGCTTTCTTT.

This clone was seen a handful of times. The genes are TRBV10-1 and TRBJ2-7, with D possibly being TRBD1 (6 bases). CDR3 size: 15 residues. Trimming removed 5 bases from V and 0 bases from J, with 14 bases in between. CDR1 and CDR2 from the germline V gene are WNHNN and SYGVQD (reference sequence). The CDR3 DNA reads TGCGCCAGCAGTTCGCTACAGGGCCCCTCCTACGAGCAGTACTTC. This encodes CASSSLQGPSYEQYF.

The rearrangement uses TRBV7-9 and TRBJ2-2, with D possibly TRBD1 on 5 matching bases. Trimming pared 6 bases from V and 2 bases from J, leaving 16 bases between. CDR3 length: 16 amino acids. Germline V gene lookup returns CDR1 SEHNR and CDR2 FQNEAQ (reference sequence). The DNA for the CDR3 is TGTGCCAGCAGTAACATGGGGCACGCCAACACCGGGGAGCTGTTTTTT. It is translated as CASSNMGHANTGELFF. The whole variable domain, remainder taken from reference TRBV7-9 and TRBJ2-2, is DTGVSQNPRHKITKRGQNVTFRCDPISEHNRLYWYRQTLGQGPEFLTYFQNEAQLEKSRLLSDRFSAERPKGSFSTLEIQRTEQGDSAMYLCASSNMGHANTGELFFGEGSRLTVL.

The rearrangement uses TRBV9 and TRBJ2-2, with D perhaps TRBD2 (5 bases). With 0 bases removed from V and 5 bases from J, the gap between germline ends came to 14 bases. CDR3 length equals 16 residues. Germline V CDR1 and CDR2: SGDLS, YYNGEE. The CDR3 nucleotides are TGTGCCAGCAGCGTAGTTACGGGGATTAGGACCGGGGAGCTGTTTTTT. Residues: CASSVVTGIRTGELFF.

This clone appeared a single time. The chain carries TRBV7-9 and TRBJ1-1; tentatively, D is TRBD1 (6 bases). CDR3 length: 17 amino acids. Trimming stripped 1 base from V and 1 base from J, with 16 bases between. Germline assignment: CDR1 SEHNR and CDR2 FQNEAQ (reference sequence). The CDR3 DNA follows: TGTGCCAGCAGCTTAGATCACAGGGTGATAGGGAACACTGAAGCTTTCTTT. Its protein is CASSLDHRVIGNTEAFF. The whole variable domain, remainder taken from reference TRBV7-9 and TRBJ1-1, is DTGVSQNPRHKITKRGQNVTFRCDPISEHNRLYWYRQTLGQGPEFLTYFQNEAQLEKSRLLSDRFSAERPKGSFSTLEIQRTEQGDSAMYLCASSLDHRVIGNTEAFFGQGTRLTVV.

V usage is TRBV11-2 and J usage is TRBJ2-7; D possibly corresponds to TRBD1 (5 bases). With 5 bases removed from V and 2 bases from J, the gap between germline ends came to 13 bases. Looked up from germline, CDR1 is SGHAT and CDR2 is FQNNGV. CDR3 length equals 14 residues. DNA of the CDR3: TGTGCCAGCAGCACCCACAGGATCGCCTACGAGCAGTACTTC. Translated, it gives CASSTHRIAYEQYF.